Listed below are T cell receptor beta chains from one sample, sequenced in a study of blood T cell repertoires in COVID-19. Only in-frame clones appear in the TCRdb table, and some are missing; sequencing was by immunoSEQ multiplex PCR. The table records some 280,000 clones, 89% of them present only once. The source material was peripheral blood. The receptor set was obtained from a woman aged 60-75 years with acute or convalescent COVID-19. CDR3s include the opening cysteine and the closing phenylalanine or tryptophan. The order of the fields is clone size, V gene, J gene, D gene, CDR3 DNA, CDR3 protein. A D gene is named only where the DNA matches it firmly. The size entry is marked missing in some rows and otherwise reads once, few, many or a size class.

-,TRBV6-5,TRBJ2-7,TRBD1,TGTGCCAGCAGTTACTCGGGGACAGGGGGGTCAGGCGAGCAGTACTTC,CASSYSGTGGSGEQYF
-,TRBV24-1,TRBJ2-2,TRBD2,TGTGCCACCAGAGCCTCGGGAGGGCCCGGGGAGCTGTTTTTT,CATRASGGPGELFF
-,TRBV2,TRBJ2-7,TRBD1,TGTGCCAGCAGGGGACAGGAATCCTACGAGCAGTACTTC,CASRGQESYEQYF
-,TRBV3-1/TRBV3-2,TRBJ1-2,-,TGTGCCAGCACCACTGCAGGGGCCGGAGACTATGGCTACACCTTC,CASTTAGAGDYGYTF
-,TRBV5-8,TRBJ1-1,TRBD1,TGTGCCAGCAGCCGGGGGACAGGGGTGAACACTGAAGCTTTCTTT,CASSRGTGVNTEAFF
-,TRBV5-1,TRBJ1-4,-,TGCGCCAGCAGCTTGGAGGGCAGGGTATCTAGTGAAAAACTGTTTTTT,CASSLEGRVSSEKLFF
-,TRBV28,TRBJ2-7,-,TGTGCCAGCAGTTTTCTGACAGGAACCTACGAGCAGTACTTC,CASSFLTGTYEQYF
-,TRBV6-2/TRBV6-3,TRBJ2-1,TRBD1,TGTGCCAGCAGTTCACCTCGGCCGGGACAGGGGGTAGGAAATGAGCAGTTCTTC,CASSSPRPGQGVGNEQFF
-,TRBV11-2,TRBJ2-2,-,TGTGCCAGCAGCTTAGACCCGCGGGCCGGGGAGCTGTTTTTT,CASSLDPRAGELFF
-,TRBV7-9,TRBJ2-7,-,TGTGCCAGCAGCCCCGCCCAGGGGATGTCCTACGAGCAGTACTTC,CASSPAQGMSYEQYF
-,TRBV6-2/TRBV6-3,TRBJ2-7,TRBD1,TGTGCCAGCAGCCAGGGACAGGGGACAACCTTCTACGAGCAGTACTTC,CASSQGQGTTFYEQYF
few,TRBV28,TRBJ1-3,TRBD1,TGTGCCAGCAGTTACGGAGGGACAGGGAGAAACACCATATATTTT,CASSYGGTGRNTIYF
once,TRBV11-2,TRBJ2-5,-,TGTGCCAGCAGCCCCCGGGGGGCTGGGACCCAGTACTTC,CASSPRGAGTQYF
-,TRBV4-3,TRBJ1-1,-,TGCGCCAGCAGCCAAGACTTCCCAGGGATTTTGAACACTGAAGCTTTCTTT,CASSQDFPGILNTEAFF
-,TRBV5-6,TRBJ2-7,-,TGTGCCAGCAGCTTCCCGGGGAACCACGAGCAGTACTTC,CASSFPGNHEQYF
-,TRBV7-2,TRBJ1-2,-,TGTGCCAGCAGCCCCGACATACCGCTCGGCTACACCTTC,CASSPDIPLGYTF
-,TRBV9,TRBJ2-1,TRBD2,TGTGCCAGCAGCCTCCGGACTAGCGGGAGTGAGCAGTTCTTC,CASSLRTSGSEQFF
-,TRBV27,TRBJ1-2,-,TGTGCCAGCAGTTTAGCAACGACTAACGGGGATGGCTACACCTTC,CASSLATTNGDGYTF
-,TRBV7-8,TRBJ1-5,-,TGTGCCAGCAGCTACCCCGTCCGTGAGACAGTGGGCAATCAGCCCCAGCATTTT,CASSYPVRETVGNQPQHF
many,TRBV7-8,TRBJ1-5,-,TGTGCCAGCAGCTTAGCGATCAGGGCCAATCAGCCCCAGCATTTT,CASSLAIRANQPQHF
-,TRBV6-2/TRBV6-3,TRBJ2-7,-,TGTGCCAGCAGTTACTCCGCCACAGGGATTCAATCCTACGAGCAGTACTTC,CASSYSATGIQSYEQYF
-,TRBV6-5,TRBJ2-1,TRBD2,TGTGCCAGCAGTCGGGGACTAGCGGGAGCCGGTGAGCAGTTCTTC,CASSRGLAGAGEQFF
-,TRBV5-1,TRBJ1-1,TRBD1,TGCGCCAGCAGCTCACAGGGGTTTGACACTGAAGCTTTCTTT,CASSSQGFDTEAFF
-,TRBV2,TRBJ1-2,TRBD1,TGTGCCAGCAGACGTGGACAGGGGAATGGCTACACCTTC,CASRRGQGNGYTF
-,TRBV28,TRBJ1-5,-,TGTGCCAGCAGCCTCCCGCGGACTAGCGGCCAGCCCCAGCATTTT,CASSLPRTSGQPQHF
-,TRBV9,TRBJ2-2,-,TGTGCCAGCAGTATAAAGGGGATCGGGGAGCTGTTTTTT,CASSIKGIGELFF
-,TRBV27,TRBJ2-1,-,TGTGCCAGCACCCCCCTAGGGGTTATGGACAATGAGCAGTTCTTC,CASTPLGVMDNEQFF
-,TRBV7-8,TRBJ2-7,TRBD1,TGTGCCAGCAGCTTAGCGGGACAGGGATGGGCATACGAGCAGTACTTC,CASSLAGQGWAYEQYF
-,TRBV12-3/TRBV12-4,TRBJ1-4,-,TGTGCCAGCAGTCCTACTAATGAAAAACTGTTTTTT,CASSPTNEKLFF
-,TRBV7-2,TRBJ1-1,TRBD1,TGTGCCAGCAGCCCTGGGACAGGGTTGGCTGAAGCTTTCTTT,CASSPGTGLAEAFF
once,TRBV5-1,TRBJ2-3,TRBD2,TGCGCCAGCAGCTTCACTAGCGCTCGCACAGATACGCAGTATTTT,CASSFTSARTDTQYF
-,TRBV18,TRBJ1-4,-,TGTGCCAGCTCACCAACCAGGGGAGTTGGGGAAAAACTGTTTTTT,CASSPTRGVGEKLFF
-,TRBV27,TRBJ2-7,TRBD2,TGTGCCAGCAGTCGGACTAGCGGGTTACCCTACGAGCAGTACTTC,CASSRTSGLPYEQYF
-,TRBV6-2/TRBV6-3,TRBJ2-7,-,TGTGCCAGCAGTGACCGGGGCTACGAGCAGTACTTC,CASSDRGYEQYF
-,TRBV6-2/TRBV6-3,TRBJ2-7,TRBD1,TGTGCCAGCAGTGTGGGACAGGGGGCGCGGCAGTACTTC,CASSVGQGARQYF
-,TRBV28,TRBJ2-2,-,TGTGCCAGCAGTAGTACAGGGTGGGGCACCGGGGAGCTGTTTTTT,CASSSTGWGTGELFF
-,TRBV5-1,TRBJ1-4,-,TGCGCCAGCAGCTTGGGACAGGTTCGAACTAATGAAAAACTGTTTTTT,CASSLGQVRTNEKLFF
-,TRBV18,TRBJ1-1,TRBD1,TGTGCCAGCTCATCACAGGGGGCGAACACTGAAGCTTTCTTT,CASSSQGANTEAFF
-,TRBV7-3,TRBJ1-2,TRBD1,TGTGCCAGCAGCTTAACCCGGGACAGCAACTATGGCTACACCTTC,CASSLTRDSNYGYTF
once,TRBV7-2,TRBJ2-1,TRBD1,TGTGCCAGCAGCTTAGATGGACAGGGGTTCAATGAGCAGTTCTTC,CASSLDGQGFNEQFF
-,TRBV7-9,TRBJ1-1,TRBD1,TGTGCCAGCAGCGAGGACAGGGGAATCGAGTTCACTGAAGCTTTCTTT,CASSEDRGIEFTEAFF
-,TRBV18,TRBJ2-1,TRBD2,TGTGCCAGCTCAAGGCGGTCCGGGGGGGCCGATGAGCAGTTCTTC,CASSRRSGGADEQFF
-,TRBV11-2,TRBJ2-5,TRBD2,TGTGCCAGCACCCCATTCGCGGCTAGCGGGAGGGCCAGGGAGACCCAGTACTTC,CASTPFAASGRARETQYF
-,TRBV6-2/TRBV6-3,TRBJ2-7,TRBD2,TGTGCCAGCAGTTGGATTAAACTAGCGGCCGCCTACGAGCAGTACTTC,CASSWIKLAAAYEQYF
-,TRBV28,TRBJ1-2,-,TGTGCCAGCAGTTTAGTCCGGGGGGACTATGGCTACACCTTC,CASSLVRGDYGYTF
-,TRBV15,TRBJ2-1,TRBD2,TGTGCCACCAGCCCTCCGGACGGGAGGGGGAACAATGAGCAGTTCTTC,CATSPPDGRGNNEQFF